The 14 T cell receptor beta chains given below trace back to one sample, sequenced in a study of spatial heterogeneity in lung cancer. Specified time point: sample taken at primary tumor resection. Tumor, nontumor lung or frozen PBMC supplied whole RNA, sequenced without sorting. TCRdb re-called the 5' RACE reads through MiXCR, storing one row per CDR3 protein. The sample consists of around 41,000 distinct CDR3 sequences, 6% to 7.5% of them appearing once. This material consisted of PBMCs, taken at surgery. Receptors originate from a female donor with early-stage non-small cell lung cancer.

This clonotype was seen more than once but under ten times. The CDR3 spells CASSQVGQNNEQFF. Here the CDR3 DNA reads TGCGCCAGCAGCCAAGTGGGGCAGAACAATGAGCAGTTCTTC. This chain joins TRBV5-1 and TRBJ2-1; D perhaps matches TRBD1 (5 bases). The germline V gene has CDR1 SGHRS and CDR2 YFSETQ. The CDR3 contains 14 residues. The V end lost 4 bases, the J end lost 5 bases, and 13 bases lay between the germline ends. The full variable domain, in which reference TRBV5-1 and TRBJ2-1 provide the parts outside the CDR3, is KAGVTQTPRYLIKTRGQQVTLSCSPISGHRSVSWYQQTPGQGLQFLFEYFSETQRNKGNFPGRFSGRQFSNSRSEMNVSTLELGDSALYLCASSQVGQNNEQFFGPGTRLTVL.

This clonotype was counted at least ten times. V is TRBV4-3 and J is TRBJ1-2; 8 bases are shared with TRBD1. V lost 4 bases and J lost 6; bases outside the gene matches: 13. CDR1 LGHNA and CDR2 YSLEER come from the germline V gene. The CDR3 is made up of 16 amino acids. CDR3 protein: CASSPSLTTGAHGYTF. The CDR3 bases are TGCGCCAGCAGCCCTAGCCTGACGACAGGGGCCCATGGCTACACCTTC.

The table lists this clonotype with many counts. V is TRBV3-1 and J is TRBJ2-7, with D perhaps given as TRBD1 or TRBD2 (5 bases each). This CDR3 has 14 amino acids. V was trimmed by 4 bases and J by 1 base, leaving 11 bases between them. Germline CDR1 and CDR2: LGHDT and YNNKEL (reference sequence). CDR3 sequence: CASSLGDGSYEQYF. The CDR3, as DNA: TGTGCCAGCAGCCTCGGGGACGGATCCTACGAGCAGTACTTC.

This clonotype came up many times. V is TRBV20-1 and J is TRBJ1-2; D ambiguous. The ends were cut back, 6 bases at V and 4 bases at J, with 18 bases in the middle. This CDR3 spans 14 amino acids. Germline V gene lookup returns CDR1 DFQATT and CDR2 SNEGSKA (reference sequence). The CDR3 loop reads CSALEGGSGYGYTF. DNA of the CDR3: TGCAGTGCCCTGGAGGGCGGCTCAGGCTATGGCTACACCTTC.

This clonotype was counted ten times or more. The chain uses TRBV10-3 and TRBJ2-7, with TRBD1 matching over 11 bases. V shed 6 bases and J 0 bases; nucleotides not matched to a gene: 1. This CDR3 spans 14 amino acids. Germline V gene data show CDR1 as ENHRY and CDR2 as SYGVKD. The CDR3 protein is CAIRGTGGSYEQYF. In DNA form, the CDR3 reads TGTGCCATCAGGGGGACAGGGGGCTCCTACGAGCAGTACTTC.

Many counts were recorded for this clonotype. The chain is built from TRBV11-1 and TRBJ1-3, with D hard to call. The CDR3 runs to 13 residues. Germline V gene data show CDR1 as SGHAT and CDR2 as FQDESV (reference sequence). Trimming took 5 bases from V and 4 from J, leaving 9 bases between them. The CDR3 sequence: CASSPTGGNTIYF. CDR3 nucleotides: TGTGCCAGCAGCCCCACCGGCGGAAACACCATATATTTT.

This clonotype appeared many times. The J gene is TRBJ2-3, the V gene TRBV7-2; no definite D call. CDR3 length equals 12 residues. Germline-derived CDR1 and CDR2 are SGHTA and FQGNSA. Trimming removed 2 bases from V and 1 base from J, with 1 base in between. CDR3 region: CASSLRTDTQYF. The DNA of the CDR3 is TGTGCCAGCAGCTTACGCACAGATACGCAGTATTTT.

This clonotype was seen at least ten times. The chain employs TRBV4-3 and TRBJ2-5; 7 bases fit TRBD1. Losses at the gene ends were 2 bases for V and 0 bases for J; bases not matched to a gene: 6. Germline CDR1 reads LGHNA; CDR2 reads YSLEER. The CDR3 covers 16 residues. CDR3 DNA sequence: TGCGCCAGCAGCCAACAAGGGACAGCTAACCAAGAGACCCAGTACTTC. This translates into CASSQQGTANQETQYF.

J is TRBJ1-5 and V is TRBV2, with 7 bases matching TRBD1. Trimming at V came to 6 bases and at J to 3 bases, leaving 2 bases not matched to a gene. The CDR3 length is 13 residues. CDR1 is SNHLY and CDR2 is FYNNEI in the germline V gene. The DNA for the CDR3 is TGTGCCAGCAGGGGACAGTACAATCAGCCCCAGCATTTT. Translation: CASRGQYNQPQHF.

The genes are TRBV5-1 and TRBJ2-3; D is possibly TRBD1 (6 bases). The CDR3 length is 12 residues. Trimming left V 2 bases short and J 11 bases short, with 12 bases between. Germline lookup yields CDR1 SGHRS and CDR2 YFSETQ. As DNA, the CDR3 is TGCGCCAGCAGCTTACCGGGACAAGGGCAGTATTTT. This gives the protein CASSLPGQGQYF.

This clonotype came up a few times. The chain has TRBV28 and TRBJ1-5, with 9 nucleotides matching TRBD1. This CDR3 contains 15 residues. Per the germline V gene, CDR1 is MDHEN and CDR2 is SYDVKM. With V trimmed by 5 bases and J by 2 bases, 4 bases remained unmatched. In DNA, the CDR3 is TGTGCCAGCAGTAAGGACAGGGGAGGCAATCAGCCCCAGCATTTT. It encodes CASSKDRGGNQPQHF. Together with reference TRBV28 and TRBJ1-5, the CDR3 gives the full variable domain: DVKVTQSSRYLVKRTGEKVFLECVQDMDHENMFWYRQDPGLGLRLIYFSYDVKMKEKGDIPEGYSVSREKKERFSLILESASTNQTSMYLCASSKDRGGNQPQHFGDGTRLSIL.

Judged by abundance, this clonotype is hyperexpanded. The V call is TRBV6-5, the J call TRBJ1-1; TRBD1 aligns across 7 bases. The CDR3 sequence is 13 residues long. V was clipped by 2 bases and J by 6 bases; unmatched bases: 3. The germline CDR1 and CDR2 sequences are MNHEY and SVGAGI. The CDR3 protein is CASSYQGVAEAFF. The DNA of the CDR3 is TGTGCCAGCAGTTACCAGGGGGTTGCTGAAGCTTTCTTT.

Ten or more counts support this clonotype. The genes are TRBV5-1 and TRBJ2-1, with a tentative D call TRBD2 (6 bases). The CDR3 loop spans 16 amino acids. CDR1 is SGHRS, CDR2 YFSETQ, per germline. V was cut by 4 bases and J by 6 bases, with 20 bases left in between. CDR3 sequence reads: CASSPQAGGATNEQFF. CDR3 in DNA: TGCGCCAGCAGCCCTCAAGCGGGCGGGGCCACCAATGAGCAGTTCTTC. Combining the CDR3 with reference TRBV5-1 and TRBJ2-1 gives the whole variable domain KAGVTQTPRYLIKTRGQQVTLSCSPISGHRSVSWYQQTPGQGLQFLFEYFSETQRNKGNFPGRFSGRQFSNSRSEMNVSTLELGDSALYLCASSPQAGGATNEQFFGPGTRLTVL.

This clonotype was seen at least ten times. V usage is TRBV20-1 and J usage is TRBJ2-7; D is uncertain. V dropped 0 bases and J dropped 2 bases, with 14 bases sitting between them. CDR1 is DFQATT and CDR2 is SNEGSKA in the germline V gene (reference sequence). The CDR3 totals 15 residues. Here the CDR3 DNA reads TGCAGTGCTAGAGACCCTACCCAACTTACCTACGAGCAGTACTTC. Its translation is CSARDPTQLTYEQYF.